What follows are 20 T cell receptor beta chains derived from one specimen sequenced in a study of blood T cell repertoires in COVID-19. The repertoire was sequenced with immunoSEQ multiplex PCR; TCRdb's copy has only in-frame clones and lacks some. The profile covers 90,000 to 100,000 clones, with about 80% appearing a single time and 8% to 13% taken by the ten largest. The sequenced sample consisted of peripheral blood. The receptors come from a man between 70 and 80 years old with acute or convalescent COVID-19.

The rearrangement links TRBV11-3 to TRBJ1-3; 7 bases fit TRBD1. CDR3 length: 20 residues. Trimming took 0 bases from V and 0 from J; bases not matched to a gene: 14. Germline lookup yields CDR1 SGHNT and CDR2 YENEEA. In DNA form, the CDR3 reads TGTGCCAGCAGCTTAGATCTAAGTGGCAGGGGGACAGACTCTGGAAACACCATATATTTT. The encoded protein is CASSLDLSGRGTDSGNTIYF.

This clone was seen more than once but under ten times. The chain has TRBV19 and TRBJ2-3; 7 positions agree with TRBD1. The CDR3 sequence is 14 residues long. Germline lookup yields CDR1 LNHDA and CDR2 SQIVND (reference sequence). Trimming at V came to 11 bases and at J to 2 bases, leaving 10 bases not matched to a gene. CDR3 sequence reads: CAVKPGQSTDTQYF. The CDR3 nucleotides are TGTGCCGTAAAACCGGGACAGTCCACAGATACGCAGTATTTT.

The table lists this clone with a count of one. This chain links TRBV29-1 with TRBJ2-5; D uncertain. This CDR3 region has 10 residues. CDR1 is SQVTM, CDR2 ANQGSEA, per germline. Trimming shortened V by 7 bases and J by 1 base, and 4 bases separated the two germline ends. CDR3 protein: CSAGQETQYF. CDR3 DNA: TGCAGCGCCGGCCAAGAGACCCAGTACTTC.

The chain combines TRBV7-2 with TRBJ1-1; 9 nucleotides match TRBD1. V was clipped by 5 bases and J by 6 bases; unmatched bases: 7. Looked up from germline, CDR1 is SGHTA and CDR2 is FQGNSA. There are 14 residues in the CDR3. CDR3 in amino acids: CASSPGQGRAEAFF. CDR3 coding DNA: TGTGCCAGCAGCCCCGGACAGGGGAGGGCTGAAGCTTTCTTT.

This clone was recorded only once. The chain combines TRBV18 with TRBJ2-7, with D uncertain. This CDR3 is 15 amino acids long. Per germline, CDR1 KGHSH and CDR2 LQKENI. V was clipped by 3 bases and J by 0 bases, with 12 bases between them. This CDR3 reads CASSPSSVSSYEQYF. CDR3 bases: TGTGCCAGCTCACCCAGCAGCGTTAGCTCCTACGAGCAGTACTTC.

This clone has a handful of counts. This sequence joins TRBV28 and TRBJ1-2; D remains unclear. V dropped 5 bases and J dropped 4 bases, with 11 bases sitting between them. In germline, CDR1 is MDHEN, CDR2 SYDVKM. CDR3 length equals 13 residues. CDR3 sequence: CASSKGDVYGYTF. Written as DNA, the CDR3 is TGTGCCAGCAGTAAAGGAGACGTCTATGGCTACACCTTC.

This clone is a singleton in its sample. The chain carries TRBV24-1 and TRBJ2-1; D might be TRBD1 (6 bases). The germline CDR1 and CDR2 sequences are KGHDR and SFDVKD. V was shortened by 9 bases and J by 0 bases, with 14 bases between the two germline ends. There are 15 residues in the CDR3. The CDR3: CATGAGGSSYNEQFF. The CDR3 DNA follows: TGTGCCACCGGAGCTGGGGGCAGCTCCTACAATGAGCAGTTCTTC.

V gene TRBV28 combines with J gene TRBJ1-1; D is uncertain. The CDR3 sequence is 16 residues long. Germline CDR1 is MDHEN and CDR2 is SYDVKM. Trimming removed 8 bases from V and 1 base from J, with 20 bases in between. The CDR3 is CASVNLGSFENTEAFF. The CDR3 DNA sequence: TGTGCCAGCGTTAATTTAGGGAGTTTTGAGAACACTGAAGCTTTCTTT.

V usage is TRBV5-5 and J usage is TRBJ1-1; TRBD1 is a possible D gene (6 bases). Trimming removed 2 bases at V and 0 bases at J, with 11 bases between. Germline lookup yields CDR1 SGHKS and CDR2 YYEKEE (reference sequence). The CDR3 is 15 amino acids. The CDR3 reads CASSLGTPLNTEAFF. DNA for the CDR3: TGTGCCAGCAGCTTAGGGACACCATTGAACACTGAAGCTTTCTTT.

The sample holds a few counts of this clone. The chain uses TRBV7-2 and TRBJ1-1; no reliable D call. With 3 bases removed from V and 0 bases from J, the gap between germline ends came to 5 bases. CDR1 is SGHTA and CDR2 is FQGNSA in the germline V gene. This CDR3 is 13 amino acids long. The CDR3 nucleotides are TGTGCCAGCAGCTTTCCCGTGAACACTGAAGCTTTCTTT. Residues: CASSFPVNTEAFF.

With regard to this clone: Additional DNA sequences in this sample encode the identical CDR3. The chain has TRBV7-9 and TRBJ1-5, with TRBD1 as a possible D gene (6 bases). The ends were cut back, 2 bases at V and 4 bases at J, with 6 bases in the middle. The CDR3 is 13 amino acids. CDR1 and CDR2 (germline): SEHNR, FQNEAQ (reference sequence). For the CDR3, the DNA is TGTGCCAGCAGCTTACAGGGGAATCAGCCCCAGCATTTT. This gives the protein CASSLQGNQPQHF. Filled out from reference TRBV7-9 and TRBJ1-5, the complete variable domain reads DTGVSQNPRHKITKRGQNVTFRCDPISEHNRLYWYRQTLGQGPEFLTYFQNEAQLEKSRLLSDRFSAERPKGSFSTLEIQRTEQGDSAMYLCASSLQGNQPQHFGDGTRLSIL.

The CDR3 sequence is CASSSQMNTEAFF. DNA for the CDR3: TGTGCCAGTTCCTCACAGATGAACACTGAAGCTTTCTTT. The chain joins TRBV19 to TRBJ1-1; no reliable D call. The V gene's germline CDR1 is LNHDA and CDR2 SQIVND (reference sequence). Trimming took 8 bases from V and 0 from J, leaving 10 bases between them. There are 13 residues in the CDR3.

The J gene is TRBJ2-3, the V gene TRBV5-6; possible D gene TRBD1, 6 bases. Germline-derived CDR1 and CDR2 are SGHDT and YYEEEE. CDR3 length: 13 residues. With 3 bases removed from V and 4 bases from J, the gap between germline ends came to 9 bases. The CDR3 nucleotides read TGTGCCAGCAGCTCGGGACAAGCAGATACGCAGTATTTT. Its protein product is CASSSGQADTQYF.

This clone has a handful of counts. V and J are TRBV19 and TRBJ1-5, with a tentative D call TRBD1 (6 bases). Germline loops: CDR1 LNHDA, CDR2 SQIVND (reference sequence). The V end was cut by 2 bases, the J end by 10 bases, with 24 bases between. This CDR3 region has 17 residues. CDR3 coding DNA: TGTGCCAGTAGTATACGGTCGGGGGGGGCAGACCTGATTCCCCAGCATTTT. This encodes CASSIRSGGADLIPQHF.

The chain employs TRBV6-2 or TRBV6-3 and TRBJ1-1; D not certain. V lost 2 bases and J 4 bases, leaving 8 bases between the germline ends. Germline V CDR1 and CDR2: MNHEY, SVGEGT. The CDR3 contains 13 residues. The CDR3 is CASSYVRVTEAFF. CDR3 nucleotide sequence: TGTGCCAGCAGTTACGTGAGGGTCACTGAAGCTTTCTTT.

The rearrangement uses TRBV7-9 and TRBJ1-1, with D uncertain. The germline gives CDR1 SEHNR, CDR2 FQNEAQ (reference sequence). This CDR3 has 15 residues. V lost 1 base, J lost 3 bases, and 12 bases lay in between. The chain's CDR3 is CASSLGTGRDTEAFF. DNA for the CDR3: TGTGCCAGCAGCTTAGGGACCGGGCGGGACACTGAAGCTTTCTTT.

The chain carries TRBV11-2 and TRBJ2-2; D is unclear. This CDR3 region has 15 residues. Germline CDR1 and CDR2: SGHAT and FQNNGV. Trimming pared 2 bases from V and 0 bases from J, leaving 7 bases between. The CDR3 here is CASSLNRANTGELFF. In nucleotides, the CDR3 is TGTGCCAGCAGCTTAAACAGAGCGAACACCGGGGAGCTGTTTTTT.

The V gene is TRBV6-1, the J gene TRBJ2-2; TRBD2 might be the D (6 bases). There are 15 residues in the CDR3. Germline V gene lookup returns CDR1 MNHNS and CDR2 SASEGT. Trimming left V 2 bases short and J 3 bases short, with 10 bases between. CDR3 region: CASSENPGDTGELFF. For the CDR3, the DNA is TGTGCCAGCAGTGAAAACCCGGGGGACACCGGGGAGCTGTTTTTT.

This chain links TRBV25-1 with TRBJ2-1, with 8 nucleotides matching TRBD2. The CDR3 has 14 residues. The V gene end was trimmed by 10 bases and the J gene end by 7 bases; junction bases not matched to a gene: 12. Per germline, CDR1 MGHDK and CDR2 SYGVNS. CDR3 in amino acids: CATREPSGRNEQFF. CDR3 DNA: TGTGCCACCCGTGAGCCCAGCGGGAGAAATGAGCAGTTCTTC.

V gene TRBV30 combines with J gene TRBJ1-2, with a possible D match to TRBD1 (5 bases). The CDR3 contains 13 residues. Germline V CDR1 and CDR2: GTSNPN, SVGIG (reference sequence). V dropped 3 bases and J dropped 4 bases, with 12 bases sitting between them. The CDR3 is CAWSLGGGYGYTF. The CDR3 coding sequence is TGTGCCTGGAGCTTGGGGGGGGGCTATGGCTACACCTTC.